This T cell receptor beta chain stems from a study of cytomegalovirus exposure and HLA in healthy donors. Study observations and caveats: A later analysis reportedly found that, within productive TCRs, an Asian-associated ancestry cluster had fewer N-insertions than the mean observed across the roughly 700 donors. As a later analysis showed, a missense DCLRE1C variant was linked to trimming of TCR beta V- and J-genes. CMV serostatus stood as the only immune exposure information on hand.

The PCR was carried out with 60 Vbeta primers and 13 Jbeta primers. Repertoires were generated with immunoSEQ multiplex PCR, while TCRdb's copy carries only in-frame clones and drops some. The sample shows 35,000 to 50,000 clones, 60% to 85% of them seen only once. The V segment lost 5 bases and the J segment 6 bases; nucleotides outside the gene matches: 13. CDR1 SNHLY and CDR2 FYNNEI come from the germline V gene. The CDR3 is 17 residues long. On this clone itself: The antigen remains undetermined.

J is TRBJ2-2 and V is TRBV2; TRBD1 matches at 9 bases. The TCR sequence derives from a man aged 30-40 years in good health and CMV-seronegative. The sequenced material came from PBMCs. In nucleotides, the CDR3 is TGTGCCAGCAGTCCCCCACAGGGGGCGGTGGGGTCCGGGGAGCTGTTTTTT. It encodes CASSPPQGAVGSGELFF.